This T cell receptor beta chain was captured by sequencing in a study of lymphopenia after photon versus proton radiotherapy. General study points: Photon-treated patients lost naive T cells and TCR diversity; proton-treated stayed stable.

Assay used: immunoSEQ multiplex PCR; TCRdb lists only in-frame clones, some missing. The sample has around 25,000 clones, about 80% seen once; the top ten hold about a quarter. CDR3 size: 14 residues. Looked up from germline, CDR1 is GTSNPN and CDR2 is SVGIG (reference sequence). The V and J ends lost 8 bases and 2 bases, in that order; junction bases with no gene match: 9. Of note for this clone: No antigen is known for it.

This clonotype originated in a man aged 40-55 years with gastric cancer. This sequence joins TRBV30 and TRBJ2-3; 8 bases fit TRBD2. The starting material was peripheral blood, obtained from a patient treated with photon-based radiotherapy. The CDR3, as DNA: TGTGCCGAAAGGCGGGGGGATTTCACAGATACGCAGTATTTT. This translates into CAERRGDFTDTQYF.